The 14 T cell receptor beta chains reported below all come from one sample, sequenced in a study of technical replicates of blood from a handful of donors. TCRdb's copy holds only in-frame clones and misses some; the assay was immunoSEQ multiplex PCR. This table holds about 73,000 clones, around 93% found once. Material for sequencing was T cells isolated from PBMCs. All receptors come from a human donor in good health.

The chain employs TRBV6-1 and TRBJ2-7; 7 positions agree with TRBD2. This CDR3 has 15 residues. J lost 6 bases, V lost 6 bases, and 14 bases had no gene match. Germline CDR1 reads MNHNS; CDR2 reads SASEGT. The CDR3 here is CASRTPGGGMIEQYF. In DNA, the CDR3 is TGTGCCAGCAGGACCCCTGGGGGGGGGATGATCGAGCAGTACTTC.

This clone was recorded only once. The V gene is TRBV4-1, the J gene TRBJ2-7, with D tentatively TRBD2 (7 bases). This CDR3 has 16 amino acids. In germline, CDR1 is MGHRA, CDR2 YSYEKL. V was trimmed by 4 bases and J by 1 base, leaving 17 bases between them. The DNA of the CDR3 is TGCGCCAGCAGCCGGGGGGGTGGAGGGGGTTCCTACGAGCAGTACTTC. Protein: CASSRGGGGGSYEQYF.

The chain employs TRBV29-1 and TRBJ1-4; D ambiguous. Germline assignment: CDR1 SQVTM and CDR2 ANQGSEA. The CDR3 consists of 13 residues. Trimming took 6 bases from V and 7 from J, leaving 15 bases between them. The CDR3 region has the DNA TGCAGCGTGCCCGGCACAGAGGGTGAAAAACTGTTTTTT. This encodes CSVPGTEGEKLFF. The entire variable domain, with the rest obtained from reference TRBV29-1 and TRBJ1-4, is as follows: SAVISQKPSRDICQRGTSLTIQCQVDSQVTMMFWYRQQPGQSLTLIATANQGSEATYESGFVIDKFPISRPNLTFSTLTVSNMSPEDSSIYLCSVPGTEGEKLFFGSGTQLSVL.

The V and J genes are TRBV7-4 and TRBJ2-6, with 11 bases lining up with TRBD1. V lost 5 bases to trimming and J lost 0 bases; unmatched junction nucleotides: 6. The CDR3 has 18 residues. Germline CDR1 SGHVT, CDR2 SQSDAQ. CDR3 nucleotides: TGTGCCAGCAGCCACACCGGGACAGGGGGCTCTGGGGCCAACGTCCTGACTTTC. It translates to CASSHTGTGGSGANVLTF.

This sequence joins TRBV7-9 and TRBJ1-1; D remains ambiguous. Germline values: CDR1 SEHNR, CDR2 FQNEAQ (reference sequence). The CDR3 has 13 residues. The V and J ends lost 5 bases and 2 bases respectively, with 9 bases between them. The CDR3 coding sequence is TGTGCCAGCAGCGCGGGTCATAACACTGAAGCTTTCTTT. Amino acids: CASSAGHNTEAFF.

This chain joins TRBV11-2 and TRBJ1-6, with D maybe TRBD1 (6 bases). The V end lost 7 bases, the J end lost 13 bases, and 14 bases lay between the germline ends. This CDR3 has 12 residues. The germline V gene encodes CDR1 SGHAT and CDR2 FQNNGV. The CDR3 sequence is CASTGDIDPLHF. The CDR3 coding sequence is TGTGCCAGCACCGGGGACATTGATCCCCTCCACTTT.

V and J are TRBV23-1 and TRBJ2-6; D gene uncertain. TRBV23-1 is sorted into the ORF group, with uncertain function. The CDR3 runs 13 residues. Trimming stripped 3 bases from V and 4 bases from J, with 4 bases between. CDR3 coding DNA: TGCGCCAGCAGTCATCGGGGGGCCAACGTCCTGACTTTC. Amino acids: CASSHRGANVLTF.

This sequence joins TRBV5-1 and TRBJ1-1; D perhaps matches TRBD1 (6 bases). Germline CDR1 is SGHRS and CDR2 is YFSETQ. V shed 2 bases and J shed 7 bases, with 12 bases lying between them. The length of the CDR3 is 13 residues. The CDR3 region is CASSLGGSGEAFF. The CDR3 DNA follows: TGCGCCAGCAGCTTAGGGGGATCAGGTGAAGCTTTCTTT. The complete variable domain, with remaining parts taken from reference TRBV5-1 and TRBJ1-1, reads KAGVTQTPRYLIKTRGQQVTLSCSPISGHRSVSWYQQTPGQGLQFLFEYFSETQRNKGNFPGRFSGRQFSNSRSEMNVSTLELGDSALYLCASSLGGSGEAFFGQGTRLTVV.

The chain links TRBV2 to TRBJ2-1, with D possibly being TRBD1 (6 bases). Per the germline V gene, CDR1 is SNHLY and CDR2 is FYNNEI. Trimming cost V 6 bases and J 5 bases, with 8 bases left between them. The CDR3 contains 12 residues. The CDR3 DNA is TGTGCCAGCAGCGGACAGAACAATGAGCAGTTCTTC. Its protein product is CASSGQNNEQFF.

V and J are TRBV30 and TRBJ1-5; D ambiguous. This CDR3 is 14 amino acids long. In germline, CDR1 is GTSNPN, CDR2 SVGIG (reference sequence). V lost 4 bases and J lost 6, with 16 bases in between. For the CDR3, the DNA is TGTGCCTGGAACTCCCCGGGGTTGACTCAGCCCCAGCATTTT. It specifies CAWNSPGLTQPQHF.

V and J are TRBV11-3 and TRBJ2-2, with D perhaps TRBD1 (6 bases). CDR3 length equals 15 residues. The germline V gene encodes CDR1 SGHNT and CDR2 YENEEA. V lost 1 base to trimming and J lost 1 base, with 7 bases between them. In nucleotides, the CDR3 is TGTGCCAGCAGCTTAGTCAGGGGGAACACCGGGGAGCTGTTTTTT. This codes for CASSLVRGNTGELFF.

Only a few counts were recorded for this clone. The chain links TRBV7-9 to TRBJ1-3; D remains ambiguous. Trimming cost V 3 bases and J 4 bases, with 10 bases left between them. The CDR3 contains 14 residues. The germline gives CDR1 SEHNR, CDR2 FQNEAQ (reference sequence). Written as DNA, the CDR3 is TGTGCCAGCAGCTTGGCCGGGAGGGGAAACACCATATATTTT. This encodes CASSLAGRGNTIYF. The full variable domain, its missing parts supplied by reference TRBV7-9 and TRBJ1-3, is DTGVSQNPRHKITKRGQNVTFRCDPISEHNRLYWYRQTLGQGPEFLTYFQNEAQLEKSRLLSDRFSAERPKGSFSTLEIQRTEQGDSAMYLCASSLAGRGNTIYFGEGSWLTVV.

The chain couples TRBV9 to TRBJ2-7; TRBD1 might be the D (5 bases). The V gene lost 0 bases and the J gene lost 2 bases, with 9 bases spanning the gap. This CDR3 spans 14 amino acids. Germline V gene sequence: CDR1 SGDLS, CDR2 YYNGEE. The CDR3 bases are TGTGCCAGCAGCGTAGCAGGACAAACCTACGAGCAGTACTTC. Its protein is CASSVAGQTYEQYF.

The chain links TRBV7-9 to TRBJ2-1; 8 bases map to TRBD2. The CDR3 is 15 residues long. Germline values: CDR1 SEHNR, CDR2 FQNEAQ (reference sequence). With 5 bases clipped from V and 8 bases from J, the junction kept 11 bases outside the gene matches. Written as DNA, the CDR3 is TGTGCCAGCAGCCCCGAGAGGACTAGCCGCGATGAGCAGTTCTTC. Translated, it gives CASSPERTSRDEQFF.